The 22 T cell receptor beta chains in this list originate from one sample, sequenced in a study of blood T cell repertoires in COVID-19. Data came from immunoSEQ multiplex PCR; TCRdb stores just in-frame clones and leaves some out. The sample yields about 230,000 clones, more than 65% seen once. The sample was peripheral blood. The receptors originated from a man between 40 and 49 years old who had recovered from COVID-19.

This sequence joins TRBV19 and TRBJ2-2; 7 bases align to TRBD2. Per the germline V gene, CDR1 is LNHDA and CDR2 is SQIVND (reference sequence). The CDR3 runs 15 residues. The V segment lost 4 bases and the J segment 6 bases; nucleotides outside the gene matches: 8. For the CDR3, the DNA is TGTGCCAGTAGTAGCGTGGGAGGGAGGGCCGGGGAGCTGTTTTTT. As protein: CASSSVGGRAGELFF.

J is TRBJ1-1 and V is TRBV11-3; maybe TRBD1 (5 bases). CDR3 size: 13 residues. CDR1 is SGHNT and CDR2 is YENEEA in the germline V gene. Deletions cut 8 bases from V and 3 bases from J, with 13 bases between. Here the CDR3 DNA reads TGTGCCAGCGGCAACTGGGGGGACACTGAAGCTTTCTTT. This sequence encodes CASGNWGDTEAFF.

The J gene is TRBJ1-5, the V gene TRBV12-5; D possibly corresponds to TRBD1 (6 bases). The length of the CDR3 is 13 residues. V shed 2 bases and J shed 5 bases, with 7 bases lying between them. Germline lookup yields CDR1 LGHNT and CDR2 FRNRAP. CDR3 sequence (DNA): TGTGCTAGTGGTTTGCCAGGGGATCAGCCCCAGCATTTT. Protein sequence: CASGLPGDQPQHF.

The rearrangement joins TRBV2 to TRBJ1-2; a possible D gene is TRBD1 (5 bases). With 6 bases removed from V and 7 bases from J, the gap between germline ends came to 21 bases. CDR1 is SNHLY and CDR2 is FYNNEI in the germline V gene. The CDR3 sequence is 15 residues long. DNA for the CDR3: TGTGCCAGCAGGTCCGGGACTCCCCTGGGCCGTGGCTACACCTTC. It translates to CASRSGTPLGRGYTF.

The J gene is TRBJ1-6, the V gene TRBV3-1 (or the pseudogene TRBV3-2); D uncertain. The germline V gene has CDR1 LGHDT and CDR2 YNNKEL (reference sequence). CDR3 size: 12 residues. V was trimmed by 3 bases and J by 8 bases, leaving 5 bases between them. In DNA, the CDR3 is TGTGCCAGCAGCCAGCGAGATTCACCCCTCCACTTT. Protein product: CASSQRDSPLHF.

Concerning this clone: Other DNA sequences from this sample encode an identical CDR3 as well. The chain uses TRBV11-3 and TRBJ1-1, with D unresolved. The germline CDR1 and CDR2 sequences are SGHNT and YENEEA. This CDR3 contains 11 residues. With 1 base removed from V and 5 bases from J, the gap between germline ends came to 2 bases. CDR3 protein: CASSLATEAFF. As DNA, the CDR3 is TGTGCCAGCAGCTTAGCAACTGAAGCTTTCTTT.

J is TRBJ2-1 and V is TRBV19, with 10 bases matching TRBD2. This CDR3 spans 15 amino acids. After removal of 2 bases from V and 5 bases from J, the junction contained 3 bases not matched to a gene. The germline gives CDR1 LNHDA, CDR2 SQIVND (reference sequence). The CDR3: CASSILAGANNEQFF. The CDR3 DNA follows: TGTGCCAGTAGTATACTAGCGGGAGCCAACAATGAGCAGTTCTTC.

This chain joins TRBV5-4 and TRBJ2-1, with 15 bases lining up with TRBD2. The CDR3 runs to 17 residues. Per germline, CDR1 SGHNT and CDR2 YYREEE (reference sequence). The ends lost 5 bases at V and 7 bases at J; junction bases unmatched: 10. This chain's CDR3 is CASSSGTSGRLRNEQFF. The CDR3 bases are TGTGCCAGCAGTTCCGGGACTAGCGGGAGGTTAAGGAATGAGCAGTTCTTC. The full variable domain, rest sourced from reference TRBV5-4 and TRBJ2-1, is ETGVTQSPTHLIKTRGQQVTLRCSSQSGHNTVSWYQQALGQGPQFIFQYYREEENGRGNFPPRFSGLQFPNYSSELNVNALELDDSALYLCASSSGTSGRLRNEQFFGPGTRLTVL.

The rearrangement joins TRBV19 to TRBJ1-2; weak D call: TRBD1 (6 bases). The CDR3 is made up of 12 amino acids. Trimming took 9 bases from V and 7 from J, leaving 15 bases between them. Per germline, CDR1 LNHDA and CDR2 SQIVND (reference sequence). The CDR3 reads CASAQGLGGYTF. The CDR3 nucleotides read TGTGCCAGCGCTCAGGGGTTGGGTGGCTACACCTTC. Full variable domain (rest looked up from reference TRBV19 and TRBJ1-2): DGGITQSPKYLFRKEGQNVTLSCEQNLNHDAMYWYRQDPGQGLRLIYYSQIVNDFQKGDIAEGYSVSREKKESFPLTVTSAQKNPTAFYLCASAQGLGGYTFGSGTRLTVV.

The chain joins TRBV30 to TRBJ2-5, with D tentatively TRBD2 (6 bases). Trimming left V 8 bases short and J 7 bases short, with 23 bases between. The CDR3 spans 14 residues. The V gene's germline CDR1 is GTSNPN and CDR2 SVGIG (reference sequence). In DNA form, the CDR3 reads TGTGCCGGGGGGACGAGGCTAGATCACCGGACCCAGTACTTC. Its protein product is CAGGTRLDHRTQYF.

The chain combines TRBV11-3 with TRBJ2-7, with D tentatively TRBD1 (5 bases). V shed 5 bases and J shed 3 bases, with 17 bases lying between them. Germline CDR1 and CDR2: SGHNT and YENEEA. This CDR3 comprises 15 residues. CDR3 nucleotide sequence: TGTGCCAGCAGCCCCATCCGCTCGACAGACTACGAGCAGTACTTC. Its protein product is CASSPIRSTDYEQYF.

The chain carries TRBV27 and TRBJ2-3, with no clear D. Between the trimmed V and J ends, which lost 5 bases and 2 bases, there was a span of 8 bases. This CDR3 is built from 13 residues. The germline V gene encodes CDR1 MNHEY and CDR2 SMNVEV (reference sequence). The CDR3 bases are TGTGCCAGCAGTAATGCGGACACAGATACGCAGTATTTT. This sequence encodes CASSNADTDTQYF.

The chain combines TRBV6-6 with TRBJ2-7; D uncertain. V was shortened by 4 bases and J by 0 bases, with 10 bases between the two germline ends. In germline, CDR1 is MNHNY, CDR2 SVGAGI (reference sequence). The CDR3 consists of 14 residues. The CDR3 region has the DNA TGTGCCAGCAGTTCCCTCTCCAGCTCCTACGAGCAGTACTTC. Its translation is CASSSLSSSYEQYF.

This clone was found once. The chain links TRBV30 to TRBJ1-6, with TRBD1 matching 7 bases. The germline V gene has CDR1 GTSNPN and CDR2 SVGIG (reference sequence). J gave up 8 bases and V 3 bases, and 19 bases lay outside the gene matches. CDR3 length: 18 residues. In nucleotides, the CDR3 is TGTGCCTGGAGGGAACAGGGGAACGCCGCATTTGGTCATTCACCCCTCCACTTT. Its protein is CAWREQGNAAFGHSPLHF. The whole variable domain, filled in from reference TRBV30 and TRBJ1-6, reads SQTIHQWPATLVQPVGSPLSLECTVEGTSNPNLYWYRQAAGRGLQLLFYSVGIGQISSEVPQNLSASRPQDRQFILSSKKLLLSDSGFYLCAWREQGNAAFGHSPLHFGNGTRLTVT.

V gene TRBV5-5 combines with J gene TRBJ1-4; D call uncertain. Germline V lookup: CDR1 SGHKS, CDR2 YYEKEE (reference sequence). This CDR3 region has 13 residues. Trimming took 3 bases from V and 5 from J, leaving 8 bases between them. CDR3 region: CASSYGHNEKLFF. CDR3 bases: TGTGCCAGCAGCTATGGGCACAATGAAAAACTGTTTTTT.

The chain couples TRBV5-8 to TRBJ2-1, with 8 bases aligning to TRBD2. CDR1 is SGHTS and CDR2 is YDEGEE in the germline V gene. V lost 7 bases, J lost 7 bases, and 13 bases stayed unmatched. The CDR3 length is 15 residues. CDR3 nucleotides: TGTGCCAGCGAAAGCCGAAGCGGGGGAAGTAATGAGCAGTTCTTC. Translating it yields CASESRSGGSNEQFF.

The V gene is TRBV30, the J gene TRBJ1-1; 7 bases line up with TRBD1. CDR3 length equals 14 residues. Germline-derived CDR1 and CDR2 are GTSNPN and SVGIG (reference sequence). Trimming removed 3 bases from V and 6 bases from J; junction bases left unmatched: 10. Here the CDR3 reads CAWSLKGARSEAFF. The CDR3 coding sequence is TGTGCCTGGAGCCTGAAGGGGGCGCGTTCTGAAGCTTTCTTT.

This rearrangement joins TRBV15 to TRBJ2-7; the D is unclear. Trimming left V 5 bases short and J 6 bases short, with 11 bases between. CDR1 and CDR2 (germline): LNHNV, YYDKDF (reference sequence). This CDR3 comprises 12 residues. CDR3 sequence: CATSRPVAEQYF. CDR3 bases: TGTGCCACCAGCCGCCCGGTTGCCGAGCAGTACTTC.

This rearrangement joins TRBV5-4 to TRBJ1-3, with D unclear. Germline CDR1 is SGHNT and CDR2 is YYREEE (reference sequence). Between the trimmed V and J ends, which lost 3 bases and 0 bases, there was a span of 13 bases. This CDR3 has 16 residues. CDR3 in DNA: TGTGCCAGCAGCTCGGAGGGCCCTCTCTCTGGAAACACCATATATTTT. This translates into CASSSEGPLSGNTIYF.

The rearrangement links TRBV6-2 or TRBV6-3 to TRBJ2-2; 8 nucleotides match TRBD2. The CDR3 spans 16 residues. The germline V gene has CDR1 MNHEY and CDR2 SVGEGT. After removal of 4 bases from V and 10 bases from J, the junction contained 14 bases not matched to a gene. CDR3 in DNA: TGTGCCAGCAGTTTCCCTCGGGAGCGGGAGAGCGCGGAGCTGTTTTTT. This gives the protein CASSFPRERESAELFF.

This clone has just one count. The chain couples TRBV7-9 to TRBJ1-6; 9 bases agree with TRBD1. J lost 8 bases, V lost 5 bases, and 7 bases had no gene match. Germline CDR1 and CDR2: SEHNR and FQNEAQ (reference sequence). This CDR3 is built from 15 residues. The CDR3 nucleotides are TGTGCCAGCAGCCCCGGGACAGGGCCCCATTCACCCCTCCACTTT. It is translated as CASSPGTGPHSPLHF.

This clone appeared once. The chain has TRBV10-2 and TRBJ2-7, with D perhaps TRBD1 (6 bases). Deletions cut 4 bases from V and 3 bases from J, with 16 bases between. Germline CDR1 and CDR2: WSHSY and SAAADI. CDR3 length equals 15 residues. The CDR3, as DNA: TGCGCCAGCAGTGTGGGGGCCACACCTCGCTACGAGCAGTACTTC. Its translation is CASSVGATPRYEQYF.